The 20 T cell receptor beta chains presented below share a single source sample, sequenced in a study of siplizumab effects on memory and regulatory T cells. TCRdb's table, derived via immunoSEQ multiplex PCR, lists solely in-frame clones and lacks some. Among about 120,000 clones listed, around 94% were seen once. Material for sequencing was non-Treg CD4+ T cells sorted from blood. These receptors were taken from a human donor in good health.

The rearrangement uses TRBV5-1 and TRBJ2-5, with a weak D call TRBD2 (6 bases). V was cut by 6 bases and J by 4 bases, with 10 bases left in between. Germline CDR1 and CDR2: SGHRS and YFSETQ. This CDR3 spans 12 amino acids. The chain's CDR3 is CASTTGAETQYF. The CDR3 nucleotides read TGCGCCAGCACCACGGGAGCAGAGACCCAGTACTTC.

The chain links TRBV7-2 to TRBJ2-7; D assignment may be TRBD1 or TRBD2 (6 bases each). This CDR3 comprises 14 residues. The germline CDR1 and CDR2 sequences are SGHTA and FQGNSA. V lost 7 bases to trimming and J lost 0 bases, with 13 bases between them. The CDR3 reads CASTSEGGSYEQYF. Written as DNA, the CDR3 is TGTGCCAGCACCTCAGAGGGGGGCTCCTACGAGCAGTACTTC.

In nucleotides, the CDR3 is TGTGCCAGTAGTTCTGTGAATAGCAATCAGCCCCAGCATTTT. Its protein is CASSSVNSNQPQHF. This chain joins TRBV19 and TRBJ1-5; D unresolved. CDR3 length: 14 residues. Trimming left V 5 bases short and J 0 bases short, with 8 bases between. Germline CDR1 and CDR2: LNHDA and SQIVND (reference sequence).

Here the CDR3 DNA reads TGTGCCAGTAGTTCGGACAGAAACTATGGCTACACCTTC. Translating it yields CASSSDRNYGYTF. This chain joins TRBV19 and TRBJ1-2; tentative D call: TRBD1 (6 bases). Trimming took off 5 bases at V and 2 bases at J, with 9 bases between the two ends. This CDR3 comprises 13 residues. CDR1 LNHDA and CDR2 SQIVND come from the germline V gene (reference sequence).

This chain uses TRBV5-8 with TRBJ2-5; D might be TRBD2 (5 bases). The CDR3 has 14 amino acids. Trimming left V 9 bases short and J 5 bases short, with 20 bases between. Germline V gene sequence: CDR1 SGHTS, CDR2 YDEGEE. CDR3 protein: CATSPARARETQYF. The DNA for the CDR3 is TGTGCCACCTCGCCTGCGCGGGCCCGGGAGACCCAGTACTTC.

V gene TRBV20-1 combines with J gene TRBJ1-2, with D possibly TRBD1 on 6 matching bases. V was trimmed by 3 bases and J by 8 bases, leaving 10 bases between them. CDR3 length equals 11 residues. Germline values: CDR1 DFQATT, CDR2 SNEGSKA (reference sequence). The CDR3 bases are TGCAGTGCTAGCGAAGGGGGAGGCTACACCTTC. This gives the protein CSASEGGGYTF.

This chain connects TRBV9 to TRBJ1-2; perhaps TRBD1 as D (6 bases). The ends were cut back, 4 bases at V and 4 bases at J, with 14 bases in the middle. The V gene's germline CDR1 is SGDLS and CDR2 YYNGEE. The CDR3 is 14 residues long. Here the CDR3 reads CASSPNTGTYGYTF. CDR3 sequence (DNA): TGTGCCAGCAGCCCAAACACAGGGACCTATGGCTACACCTTC.

The chain joins TRBV5-4 to TRBJ1-5; D gene unclear. Trimming took 4 bases from V and 9 from J, leaving 11 bases between them. CDR3 size: 12 residues. Germline V gene sequence: CDR1 SGHNT, CDR2 YYREEE (reference sequence). CDR3 amino acids: CASSRTPGPQHF. DNA for the CDR3: TGTGCCAGCAGCCGCACCCCCGGGCCCCAGCATTTT.

The chain carries TRBV4-1 and TRBJ1-2; no clear D. Germline values: CDR1 MGHRA, CDR2 YSYEKL. V lost 3 bases, J lost 4 bases, and 12 bases lay in between. The CDR3 covers 14 residues. CDR3: CASSHHDPGYGYTF. The CDR3 nucleotides are TGCGCCAGCAGCCATCACGATCCGGGCTATGGCTACACCTTC.

This sequence joins TRBV7-2 and TRBJ2-1, with D possibly matching TRBD2 (6 bases). Deletions cut 2 bases from V and 4 bases from J, with 12 bases between. This CDR3 is 15 amino acids long. CDR1 and CDR2 (germline): SGHTA, FQGNSA. The CDR3 loop reads CASSLRGEAYNEQFF. For the CDR3, the DNA is TGTGCCAGCAGCTTAAGAGGGGAGGCTTACAATGAGCAGTTCTTC. The full variable domain, completed using reference TRBV7-2 and TRBJ2-1, is GAGVSQSPSNKVTEKGKDVELRCDPISGHTALYWYRQSLGQGLEFLIYFQGNSAPDKSGLPSDRFSAERTGGSVSTLTIQRTQQEDSAVYLCASSLRGEAYNEQFFGPGTRLTVL.

In its sample, this clone was seen once. CDR3 in amino acids: CASSLAVVSGVLTF. The CDR3 DNA reads TGTGCCAGCAGCTTAGCTGTGGTTTCGGGCGTCCTGACTTTC. The J gene is TRBJ2-6, the V gene TRBV11-2; D is undetermined. From germline, CDR1 is SGHAT and CDR2 FQNNGV. This CDR3 is 14 amino acids long. Trimming took off 1 base at V and 12 bases at J, with 13 bases between the two ends.

The chain couples TRBV6-6 to TRBJ1-4; D is unclear. The CDR3 sequence is 14 residues long. Deletions cut 5 bases from V and 6 bases from J, with 13 bases between. CDR1 and CDR2 from the germline V gene are MNHNY and SVGAGI (reference sequence). The CDR3 DNA reads TGTGCCAGCAGTGCCGGTGATTTGTATGAAAAACTGTTTTTT. Translated: CASSAGDLYEKLFF.

V usage is TRBV2 and J usage is TRBJ2-7; D is uncertain. Trimming cost V 8 bases and J 6 bases, with 20 bases left between them. The CDR3 contains 14 residues. The germline V gene encodes CDR1 SNHLY and CDR2 FYNNEI. CDR3 in DNA: TGTGCCAGCCTTAGGACCCTCAGAGGCGCCGAGCAGTACTTC. It specifies CASLRTLRGAEQYF.

The J gene is TRBJ1-4, the V gene TRBV6-6; D not certain. From germline, CDR1 is MNHNY and CDR2 SVGAGI (reference sequence). The CDR3 is 15 residues long. Trimming left V 7 bases short and J 6 bases short, with 18 bases between. The DNA for the CDR3 is TGTGCCAGCAACCGCCTGGGTCCCGAAGATGAAAAACTGTTTTTT. Its translation: CASNRLGPEDEKLFF.

The CDR3 DNA reads as TGTGCCAGCAGCTCGCCGTATACTAGCGGGGGGTCCAATGAGCAGTTCTTC. Translated: CASSSPYTSGGSNEQFF. This rearrangement joins TRBV7-6 to TRBJ2-1; 12 bases line up with TRBD2. With 4 bases clipped from V and 6 bases from J, the junction kept 10 bases outside the gene matches. The germline CDR1 and CDR2 sequences are SGHVS and FNYEAQ. This CDR3 comprises 17 residues.

The genes are TRBV5-1 and TRBJ2-5, with TRBD1 identical over 10 bases. With 3 bases clipped from V and 5 bases from J, the junction kept 4 bases outside the gene matches. The CDR3 sequence is 14 residues long. Germline V gene data show CDR1 as SGHRS and CDR2 as YFSETQ. CDR3 residues: CASSSTGGGETQYF. The CDR3 nucleotides read TGCGCCAGCAGCTCGACAGGGGGCGGGGAGACCCAGTACTTC.

The chain carries TRBV4-1 and TRBJ2-4; tentatively, D is TRBD2 (5 bases). The CDR3 extends over 18 amino acids. The ends were cut back, 1 base at V and 0 bases at J, with 16 bases in the middle. Germline V gives CDR1 MGHRA, CDR2 YSYEKL. CDR3 residues: CASSQGPGIRIAKNIQYF. CDR3 nucleotides: TGCGCCAGCAGCCAAGGACCCGGGATAAGGATAGCCAAAAACATTCAGTACTTC.

The CDR3: CASSRGSYEQYF. The CDR3 DNA follows: TGTGCCAGCAGTCGGGGCTCCTACGAGCAGTACTTC. This chain joins TRBV6-1 and TRBJ2-7; TRBD2 might be the D (5 bases). Trimming pared 5 bases from V and 0 bases from J, leaving 5 bases between. CDR3 size: 12 residues. Germline V CDR1 and CDR2: MNHNS, SASEGT.

The V and J genes are TRBV9 and TRBJ1-4, with 7 positions matching TRBD1. The V segment lost 4 bases and the J segment 5 bases; nucleotides outside the gene matches: 17. Germline CDR1 is SGDLS and CDR2 is YYNGEE. The length of the CDR3 is 18 residues. Written as DNA, the CDR3 is TGTGCCAGCAGCAGAAGTTCCGGGACAGTCGGACTAAATGAAAAACTGTTTTTT. It is translated as CASSRSSGTVGLNEKLFF.

This sequence joins TRBV5-8 and TRBJ2-7, with 10 bases aligning to TRBD1. With 6 bases clipped from V and 6 bases from J, the junction kept 9 bases outside the gene matches. This CDR3 is 14 amino acids long. Germline CDR1 and CDR2: SGHTS and YDEGEE. This chain's CDR3 is CASTKGQGLSEQYF. CDR3 in DNA: TGTGCCAGCACCAAGGGACAGGGGCTCTCCGAGCAGTACTTC.